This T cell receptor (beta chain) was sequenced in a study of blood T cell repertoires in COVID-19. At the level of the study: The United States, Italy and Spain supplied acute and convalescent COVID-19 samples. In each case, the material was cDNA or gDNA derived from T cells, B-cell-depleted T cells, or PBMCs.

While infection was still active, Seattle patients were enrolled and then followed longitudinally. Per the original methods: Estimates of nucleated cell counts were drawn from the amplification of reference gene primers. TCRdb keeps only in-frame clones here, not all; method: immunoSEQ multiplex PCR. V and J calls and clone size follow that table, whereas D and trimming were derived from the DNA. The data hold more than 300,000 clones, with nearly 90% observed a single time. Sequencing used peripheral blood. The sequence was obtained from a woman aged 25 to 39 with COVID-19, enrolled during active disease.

In DNA, the CDR3 is TGTGCCAGCGCGGAAAGCGGGGAGACCCAGTACTTC. Protein sequence: CASAESGETQYF. The chain couples TRBV3-1 (or the pseudogene TRBV3-2) to TRBJ2-5; the D gene is possibly TRBD2 (6 bases). Germline lookup yields CDR1 LGHDT and CDR2 YNNKEL (reference sequence). Trimming shortened V by 8 bases and J by 5 bases, and 12 bases separated the two germline ends. The CDR3 extends over 12 amino acids.